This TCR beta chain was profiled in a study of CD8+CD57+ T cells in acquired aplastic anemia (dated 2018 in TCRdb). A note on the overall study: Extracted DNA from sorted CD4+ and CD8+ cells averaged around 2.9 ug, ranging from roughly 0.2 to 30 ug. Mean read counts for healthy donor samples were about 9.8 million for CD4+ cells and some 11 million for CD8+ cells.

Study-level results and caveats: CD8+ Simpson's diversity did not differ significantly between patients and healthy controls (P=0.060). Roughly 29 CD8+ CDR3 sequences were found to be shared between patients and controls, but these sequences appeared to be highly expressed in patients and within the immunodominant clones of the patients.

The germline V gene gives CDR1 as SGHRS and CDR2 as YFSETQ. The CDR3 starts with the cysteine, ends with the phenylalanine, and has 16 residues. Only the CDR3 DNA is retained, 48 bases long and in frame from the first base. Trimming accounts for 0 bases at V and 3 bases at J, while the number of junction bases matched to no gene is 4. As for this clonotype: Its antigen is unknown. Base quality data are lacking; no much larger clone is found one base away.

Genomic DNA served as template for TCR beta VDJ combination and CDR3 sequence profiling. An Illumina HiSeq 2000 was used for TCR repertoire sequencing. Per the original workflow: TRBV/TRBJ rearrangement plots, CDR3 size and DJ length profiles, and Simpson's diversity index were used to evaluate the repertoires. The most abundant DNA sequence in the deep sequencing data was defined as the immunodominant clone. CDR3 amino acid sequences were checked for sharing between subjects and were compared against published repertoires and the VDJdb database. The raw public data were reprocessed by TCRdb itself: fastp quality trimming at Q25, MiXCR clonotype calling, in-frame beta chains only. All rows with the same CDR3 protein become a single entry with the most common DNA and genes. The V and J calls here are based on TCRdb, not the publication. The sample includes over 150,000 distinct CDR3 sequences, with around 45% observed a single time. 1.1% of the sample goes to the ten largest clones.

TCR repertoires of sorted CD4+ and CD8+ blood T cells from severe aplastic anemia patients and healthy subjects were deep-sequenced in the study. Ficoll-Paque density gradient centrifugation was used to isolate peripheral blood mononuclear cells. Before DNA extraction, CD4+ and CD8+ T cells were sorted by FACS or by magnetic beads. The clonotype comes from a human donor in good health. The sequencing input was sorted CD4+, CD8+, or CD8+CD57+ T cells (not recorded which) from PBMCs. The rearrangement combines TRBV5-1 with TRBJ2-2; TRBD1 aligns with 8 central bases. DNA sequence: TGCGCCAGCAGCTTGGGTGCAGGGGGCGACACCGGGGAGCTGTTTTTT. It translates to CASSLGAGGDTGELFF.